This T cell receptor (beta chain) was profiled in a study of immune evolution from preneoplasia to lung adenocarcinoma. General study results and limits: From normal lung to invasive adenocarcinoma, top clone frequencies appeared to decrease.

Sequenced by immunoSEQ multiplex PCR; TCRdb stores in-frame clones only, minus some. Among about 4,000 clones, around four fifths were seen once, and the ten largest hold 14%. This CDR3 comprises 11 residues. Trimming took off 5 bases at V and 6 bases at J, with 11 bases between the two ends. Germline values: CDR1 GTSNPN, CDR2 SVGIG (reference sequence). This clone was recorded only once. Antigen specificity is unknown. This chain joins TRBV30 and TRBJ2-7; no firm D call. Sequenced material: FFPE adjacent normal lung tissue. The origin of this receptor is a person aged 60 to 85 with lung adenocarcinoma. CDR3 nucleotide sequence: TGTGCCTGGTCCAATGGGGTCGAGCAGTACTTC. This encodes CAWSNGVEQYF.